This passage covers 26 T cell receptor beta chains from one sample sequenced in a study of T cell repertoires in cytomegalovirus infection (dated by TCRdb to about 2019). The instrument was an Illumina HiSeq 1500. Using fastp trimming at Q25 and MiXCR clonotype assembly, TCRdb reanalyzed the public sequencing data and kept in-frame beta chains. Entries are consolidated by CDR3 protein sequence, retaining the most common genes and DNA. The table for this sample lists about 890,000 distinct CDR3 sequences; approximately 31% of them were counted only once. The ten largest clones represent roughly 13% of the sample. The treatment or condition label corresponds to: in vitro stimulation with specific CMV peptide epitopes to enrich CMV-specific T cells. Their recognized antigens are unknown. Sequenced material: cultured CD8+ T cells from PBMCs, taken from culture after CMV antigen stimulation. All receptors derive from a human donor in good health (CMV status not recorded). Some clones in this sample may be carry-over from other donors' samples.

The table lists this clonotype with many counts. CDR3 sequence reads: CASSFQGPTYEQYF. CDR3 sequence (DNA): TGTGCCAGCAGCTTCCAGGGCCCCACCTACGAGCAGTACTTC. This chain joins TRBV7-8 and TRBJ2-7, with a possible D match to TRBD1 (5 bases). With 3 bases removed from V and 2 bases from J, the gap between germline ends came to 11 bases. CDR3 length: 14 amino acids. The germline V gene encodes CDR1 SGHVS and CDR2 FQNEAQ.

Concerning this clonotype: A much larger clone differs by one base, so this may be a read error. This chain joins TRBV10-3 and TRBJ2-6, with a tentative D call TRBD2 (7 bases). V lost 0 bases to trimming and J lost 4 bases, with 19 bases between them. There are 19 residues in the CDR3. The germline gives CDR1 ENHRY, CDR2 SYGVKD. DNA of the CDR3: TGTGCCATCAGTGAGTCGACAGTGGGGGGGCCGAGAGGGGCCAACGTCCTGACTTTC. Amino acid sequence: CAISESTVGGPRGANVLTF.

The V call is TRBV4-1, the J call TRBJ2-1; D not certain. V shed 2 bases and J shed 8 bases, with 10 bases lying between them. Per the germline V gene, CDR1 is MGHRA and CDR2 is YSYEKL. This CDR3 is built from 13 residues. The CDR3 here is CASSQLDMYEQFF. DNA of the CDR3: TGCGCCAGCAGCCAACTAGACATGTATGAGCAGTTCTTC.

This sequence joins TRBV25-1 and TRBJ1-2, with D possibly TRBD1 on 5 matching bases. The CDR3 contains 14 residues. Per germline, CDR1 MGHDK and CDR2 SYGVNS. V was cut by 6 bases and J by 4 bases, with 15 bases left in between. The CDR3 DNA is TGTGCCAGCAGCCCCGGGGAGGGACCCTATGGCTACACCTTC. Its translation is CASSPGEGPYGYTF.

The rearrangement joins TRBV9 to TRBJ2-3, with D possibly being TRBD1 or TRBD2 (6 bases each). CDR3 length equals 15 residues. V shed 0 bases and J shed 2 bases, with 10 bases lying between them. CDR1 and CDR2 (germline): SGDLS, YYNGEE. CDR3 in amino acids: CASSVVWGATDTQYF. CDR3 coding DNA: TGTGCCAGCAGCGTAGTGTGGGGGGCCACAGATACGCAGTATTTT. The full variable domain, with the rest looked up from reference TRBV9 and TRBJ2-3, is DSGVTQTPKHLITATGQRVTLRCSPRSGDLSVYWYQQSLDQGLQFLIQYYNGEERAKGNILERFSAQQFPDLHSELNLSSLELGDSALYFCASSVVWGATDTQYFGPGTRLTVL.

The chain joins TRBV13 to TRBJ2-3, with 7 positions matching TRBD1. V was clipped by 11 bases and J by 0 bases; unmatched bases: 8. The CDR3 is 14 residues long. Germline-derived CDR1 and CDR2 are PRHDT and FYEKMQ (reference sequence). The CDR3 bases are TGTGCCGGCAACCACAGGGGCAGCACAGATACGCAGTATTTT. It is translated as CAGNHRGSTDTQYF.

CDR3 sequence reads: CASSPDGTGELFF. CDR3 bases: TGTGCCAGCAGCCCGGATGGCACCGGGGAGCTGTTTTTT. This chain uses TRBV6-8 with TRBJ2-2; D call uncertain. V dropped 6 bases and J dropped 4 bases, with 9 bases sitting between them. Looked up from germline, CDR1 is MNHGY and CDR2 is SAAAGT. This CDR3 spans 13 amino acids.

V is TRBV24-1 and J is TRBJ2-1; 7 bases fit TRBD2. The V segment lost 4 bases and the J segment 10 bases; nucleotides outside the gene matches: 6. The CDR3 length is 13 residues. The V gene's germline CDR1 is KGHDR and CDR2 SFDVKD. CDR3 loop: CATSEPGTIEQFF. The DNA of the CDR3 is TGTGCCACCAGTGAGCCCGGGACTATCGAGCAGTTCTTC.

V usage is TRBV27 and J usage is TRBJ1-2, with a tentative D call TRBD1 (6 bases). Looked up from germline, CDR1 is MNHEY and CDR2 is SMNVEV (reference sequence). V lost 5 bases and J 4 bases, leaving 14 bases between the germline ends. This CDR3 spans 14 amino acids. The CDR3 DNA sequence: TGTGCCAGCAGTCCAGGGGTTGTGAGCTATGGCTACACCTTC. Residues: CASSPGVVSYGYTF.

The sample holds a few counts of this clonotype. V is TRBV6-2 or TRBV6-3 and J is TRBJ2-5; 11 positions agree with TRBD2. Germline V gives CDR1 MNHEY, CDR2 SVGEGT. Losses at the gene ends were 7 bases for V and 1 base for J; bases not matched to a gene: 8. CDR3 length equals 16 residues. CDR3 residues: CASTTGLADLQETQYF. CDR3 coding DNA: TGTGCCAGCACCACGGGACTAGCGGACCTCCAAGAGACCCAGTACTTC.

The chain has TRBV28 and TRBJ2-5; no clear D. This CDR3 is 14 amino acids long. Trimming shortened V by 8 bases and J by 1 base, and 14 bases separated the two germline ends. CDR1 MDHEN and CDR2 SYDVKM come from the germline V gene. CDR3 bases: TGTGCCAGCTACAGCACGGTCTCCCAAGAGACCCAGTACTTC. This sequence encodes CASYSTVSQETQYF.

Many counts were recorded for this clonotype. The CDR3 protein is CASLIGADYTGELFF. CDR3 bases: TGTGCCAGCCTCATAGGGGCAGACTACACCGGGGAGCTGTTTTTT. The chain uses TRBV7-9 and TRBJ2-2, with a tentative D call TRBD1 (5 bases). Germline lookup yields CDR1 SEHNR and CDR2 FQNEAQ (reference sequence). CDR3 length: 15 residues. Trimming removed 8 bases at V and 3 bases at J, with 16 bases between.

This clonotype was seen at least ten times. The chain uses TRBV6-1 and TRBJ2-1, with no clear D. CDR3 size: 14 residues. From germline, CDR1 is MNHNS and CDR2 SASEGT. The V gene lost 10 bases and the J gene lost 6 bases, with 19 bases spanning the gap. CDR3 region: CATLTGSTLNEQFF. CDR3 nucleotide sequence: TGTGCCACGCTGACCGGGTCCACACTCAATGAGCAGTTCTTC.

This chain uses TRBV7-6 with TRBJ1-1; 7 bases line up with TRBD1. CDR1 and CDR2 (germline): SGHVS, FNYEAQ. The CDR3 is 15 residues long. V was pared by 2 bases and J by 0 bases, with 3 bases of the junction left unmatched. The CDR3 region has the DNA TGTGCCAGCAGCTTAAGGGGACAGCTGAACACTGAAGCTTTCTTT. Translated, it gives CASSLRGQLNTEAFF. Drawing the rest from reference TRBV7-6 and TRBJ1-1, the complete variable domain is GAGVSQSPRYKVTKRGQDVALRCDPISGHVSLYWYRQALGQGPEFLTYFNYEAQQDKSGLPNDRFSAERPEGSISTLTIQRTEQRDSAMYRCASSLRGQLNTEAFFGQGTRLTVV.

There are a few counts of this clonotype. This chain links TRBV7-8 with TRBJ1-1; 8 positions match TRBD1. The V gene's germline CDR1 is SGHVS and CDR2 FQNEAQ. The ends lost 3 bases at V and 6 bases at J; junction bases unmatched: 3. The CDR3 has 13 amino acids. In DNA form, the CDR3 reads TGTGCCAGCAGCTTCGACAGGGGCCCTGAAGCTTTCTTT. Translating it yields CASSFDRGPEAFF.

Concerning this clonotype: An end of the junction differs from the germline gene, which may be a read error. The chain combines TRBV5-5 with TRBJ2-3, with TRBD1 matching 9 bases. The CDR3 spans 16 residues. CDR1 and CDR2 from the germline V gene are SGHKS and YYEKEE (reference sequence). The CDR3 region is CVSSPGQGYTTDTQYF. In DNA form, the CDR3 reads TGTGTCAGCAGCCCCGGACAGGGGTACACCACAGATACGCAGTATTTT.

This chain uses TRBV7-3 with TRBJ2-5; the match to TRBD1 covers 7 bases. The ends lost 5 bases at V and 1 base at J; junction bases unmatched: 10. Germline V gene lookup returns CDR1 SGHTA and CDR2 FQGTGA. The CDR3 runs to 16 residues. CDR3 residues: CASSLNTGETQETQYF. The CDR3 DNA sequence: TGTGCCAGCAGCCTAAATACAGGGGAAACCCAAGAGACCCAGTACTTC.

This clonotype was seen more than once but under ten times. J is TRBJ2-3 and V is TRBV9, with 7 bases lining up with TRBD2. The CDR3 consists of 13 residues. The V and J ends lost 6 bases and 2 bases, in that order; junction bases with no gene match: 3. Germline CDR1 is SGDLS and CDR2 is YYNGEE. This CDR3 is CASNRGDTDTQYF. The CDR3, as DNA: TGTGCCAGCAACCGGGGGGACACAGATACGCAGTATTTT. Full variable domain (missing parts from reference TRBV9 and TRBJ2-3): DSGVTQTPKHLITATGQRVTLRCSPRSGDLSVYWYQQSLDQGLQFLIQYYNGEERAKGNILERFSAQQFPDLHSELNLSSLELGDSALYFCASNRGDTDTQYFGPGTRLTVL.

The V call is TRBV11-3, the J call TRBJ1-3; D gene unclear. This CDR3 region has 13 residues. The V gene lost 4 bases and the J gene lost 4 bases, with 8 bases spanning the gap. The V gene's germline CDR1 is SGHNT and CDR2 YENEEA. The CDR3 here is CASSYSHGNTIYF. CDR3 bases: TGTGCCAGCAGCTATAGTCACGGAAACACCATATATTTT.

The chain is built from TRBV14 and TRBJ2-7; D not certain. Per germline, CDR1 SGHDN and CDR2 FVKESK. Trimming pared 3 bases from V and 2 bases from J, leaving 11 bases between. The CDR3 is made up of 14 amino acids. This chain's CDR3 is CASSHPRRTYEQYV. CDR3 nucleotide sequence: TGTGCCAGCAGCCATCCCCGCAGGACCTACGAGCAGTACGTC.

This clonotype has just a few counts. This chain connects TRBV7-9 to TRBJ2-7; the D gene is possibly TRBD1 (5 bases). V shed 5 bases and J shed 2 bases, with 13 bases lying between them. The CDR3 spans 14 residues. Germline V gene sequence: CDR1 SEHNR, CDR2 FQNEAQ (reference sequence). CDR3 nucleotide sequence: TGTGCCAGCAGCCCCGACAGCGTTCCCTACGAGCAGTACTTC. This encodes CASSPDSVPYEQYF.

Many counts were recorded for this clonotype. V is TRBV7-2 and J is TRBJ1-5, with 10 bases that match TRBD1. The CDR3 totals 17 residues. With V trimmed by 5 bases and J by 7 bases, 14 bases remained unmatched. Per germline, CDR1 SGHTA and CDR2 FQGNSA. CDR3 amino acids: CASSINRDRGIGQPQHF. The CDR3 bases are TGTGCCAGCAGCATAAACCGGGACAGGGGTATAGGCCAGCCCCAGCATTTT.

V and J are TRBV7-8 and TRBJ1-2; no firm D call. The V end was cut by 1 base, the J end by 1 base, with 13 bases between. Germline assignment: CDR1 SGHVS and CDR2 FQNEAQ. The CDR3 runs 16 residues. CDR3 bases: TGTGCCAGCAGCTTAGGAGTTTGGGTCAGTAACTATGGCTACACCTTC. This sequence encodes CASSLGVWVSNYGYTF.

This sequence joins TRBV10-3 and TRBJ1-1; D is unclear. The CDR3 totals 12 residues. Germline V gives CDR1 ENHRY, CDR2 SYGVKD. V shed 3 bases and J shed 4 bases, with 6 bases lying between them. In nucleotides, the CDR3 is TGTGCCATCAGTGAAACGGTCACTGAAGCTTTCTTT. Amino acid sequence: CAISETVTEAFF.

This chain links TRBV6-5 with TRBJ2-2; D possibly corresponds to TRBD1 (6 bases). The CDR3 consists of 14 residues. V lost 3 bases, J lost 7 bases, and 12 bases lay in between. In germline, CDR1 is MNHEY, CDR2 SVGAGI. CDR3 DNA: TGTGCCAGCAGTTATGCAGGGGCGGTCGGGGAGCTGTTTTTT. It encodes CASSYAGAVGELFF.

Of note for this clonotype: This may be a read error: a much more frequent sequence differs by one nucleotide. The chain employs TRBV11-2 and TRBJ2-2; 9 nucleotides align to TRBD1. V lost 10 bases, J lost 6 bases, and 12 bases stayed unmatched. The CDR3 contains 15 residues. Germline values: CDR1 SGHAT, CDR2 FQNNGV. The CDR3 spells CANPGQGKLAGELFF. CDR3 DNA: TGTGCCAACCCGGGACAGGGAAAACTCGCCGGGGAGCTGTTTTTT. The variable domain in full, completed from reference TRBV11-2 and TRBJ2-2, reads EAGVAQSPRYKIIEKRQSVAFWCNPISGHATLYWYQQILGQGPKLLIQFQNNGVVDDSQLPKDRFSAERLKGVDSTLKIQPAKLEDSAVYLCANPGQGKLAGELFFGEGSRLTVL.